The clone carrying this T cell receptor beta chain appeared many times. This sample was included in a study of T cells after yellow fever vaccination. V was shortened by 4 bases and J by 0 bases, with 11 bases between the two germline ends. The germline CDR1 and CDR2 sequences are MNHEY and SVGAGI. CDR3 length equals 15 residues. TCRdb re-called the 5' RACE reads through MiXCR, storing one row per CDR3 protein. The sample shows about 240,000 distinct CDR3 sequences, about 7% of them seen only once. The sequence was collected from a man aged 25-45 years who received the YFV17D yellow fever vaccine. The rearrangement links TRBV6-5 to TRBJ2-3, with D maybe TRBD2 (6 bases). Specimen: CD4+ T cells sorted from PBMCs, collected 15 days after the yellow fever booster vaccination. The chain's CDR3 is CASSSSGTSTDTQYF. In nucleotides, the CDR3 is TGTGCCAGCAGTTCCTCAGGGACTAGCACAGATACGCAGTATTTT.